This T cell receptor beta chain was retrieved from a study of blood T cell repertoires in COVID-19. Sequenced by immunoSEQ multiplex PCR; TCRdb stores in-frame clones only, minus some. The sample comprises about 94,000 clones, 75% to 90% of which are singletons, and less than 20% rests with the top ten. CDR1 SGHRS and CDR2 YFSETQ come from the germline V gene. The V and J ends lost 4 bases and 5 bases, in that order; junction bases with no gene match: 11. The CDR3 loop spans 15 amino acids. This clonotype originated in a woman older than 75 with acute or convalescent COVID-19. What was sequenced was peripheral blood. V usage is TRBV5-1 and J usage is TRBJ2-7; TRBD1 matches 8 bases. In nucleotides, the CDR3 is TGCGCCAGCAGCCGCGGCGGACAGGGTTCCGACGAGCAGTACTTC. Its protein product is CASSRGGQGSDEQYF.